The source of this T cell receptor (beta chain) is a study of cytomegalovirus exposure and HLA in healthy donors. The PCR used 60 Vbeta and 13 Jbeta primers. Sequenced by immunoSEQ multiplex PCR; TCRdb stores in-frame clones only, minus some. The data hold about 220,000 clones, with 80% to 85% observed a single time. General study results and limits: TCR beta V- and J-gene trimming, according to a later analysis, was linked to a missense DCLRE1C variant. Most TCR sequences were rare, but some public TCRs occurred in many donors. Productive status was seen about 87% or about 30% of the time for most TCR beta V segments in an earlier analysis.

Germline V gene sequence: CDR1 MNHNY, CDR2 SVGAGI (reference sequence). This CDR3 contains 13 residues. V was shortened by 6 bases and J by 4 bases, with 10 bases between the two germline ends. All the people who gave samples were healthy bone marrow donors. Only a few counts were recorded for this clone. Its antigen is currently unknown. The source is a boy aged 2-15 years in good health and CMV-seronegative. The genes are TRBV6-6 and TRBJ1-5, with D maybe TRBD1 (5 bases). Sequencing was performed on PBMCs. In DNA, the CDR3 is TGTGCCAGCAGGACCGGGGGAAATCAGCCCCAGCATTTT. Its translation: CASRTGGNQPQHF.